These 28 T cell receptor beta chains were all obtained from the same sample, sequenced in a study of cytomegalovirus exposure and HLA in healthy donors. The table came from immunoSEQ multiplex PCR; TCRdb's copy has only in-frame clones and leaves some out. The sample lists 130,000 or so clones; roughly 87% were seen once. The sequencing input was PBMCs. The source is a woman aged 18 to 35 in good health and CMV-seropositive.

The chain is built from TRBV7-9 and TRBJ2-3; 9 bases agree with TRBD1. The V gene's germline CDR1 is SEHNR and CDR2 FQNEAQ (reference sequence). The CDR3 has 16 amino acids. Trimming at V came to 4 bases and at J to 3 bases, leaving 8 bases not matched to a gene. The CDR3 sequence: CASSSGTGGRTDTQYF. DNA for the CDR3: TGTGCCAGCAGCTCCGGAACAGGGGGCAGAACAGATACGCAGTATTTT.

The chain combines TRBV7-9 with TRBJ1-1; no firm D call. Germline V lookup: CDR1 SEHNR, CDR2 FQNEAQ (reference sequence). The CDR3 length is 14 residues. The germline V and J ends were trimmed by 1 base and 0 bases, with 6 bases remaining between them. The CDR3 protein is CASSLVAVNTEAFF. The CDR3 nucleotides are TGTGCCAGCAGCTTAGTCGCAGTGAACACTGAAGCTTTCTTT.

This sequence joins TRBV5-1 and TRBJ2-3; 10 bases match TRBD2. The J segment lost 2 bases and the V segment lost 4 bases, leaving 13 bases of the junction unmatched. CDR1 is SGHRS, CDR2 YFSETQ, per germline. The CDR3 loop spans 18 amino acids. The CDR3 here is CASSPGVLAGANTDTQYF. CDR3 DNA: TGCGCCAGCAGCCCCGGGGTCCTAGCGGGGGCCAACACAGATACGCAGTATTTT.

The chain carries TRBV9 and TRBJ2-3; weak D call: TRBD2 (11 bases). Germline CDR1 is SGDLS and CDR2 is YYNGEE. This CDR3 contains 20 residues. V dropped 3 bases and J dropped 2 bases, with 28 bases sitting between them. The CDR3: CASSDRDRGLAGGLTDTQYF. CDR3 sequence (DNA): TGTGCCAGCAGCGACCGGGACAGGGGCCTAGCGGGGGGTCTCACAGATACGCAGTATTTT.

The chain recombines TRBV28 with TRBJ1-5, with 9 bases aligning to TRBD1. J was trimmed by 8 bases and V by 3 bases; bases with no gene match: 11. Germline values: CDR1 MDHEN, CDR2 SYDVKM. The CDR3 totals 16 residues. The CDR3 protein is CASSLAQGATSKPQHF. The CDR3 coding sequence is TGTGCCAGCAGTTTGGCACAGGGGGCGACGAGTAAGCCCCAGCATTTT.

This clone appeared a single time. The gene calls are TRBV4-3 and TRBJ2-3, with 7 positions matching TRBD1. The CDR3 runs to 17 residues. Germline V CDR1 and CDR2: LGHNA, YSLEER. With V trimmed by 3 bases and J by 1 base, 10 bases remained unmatched. CDR3: CASSQGPTGLGTDTQYF. The CDR3 DNA is TGCGCCAGCAGCCAGGGGCCGACAGGGTTGGGCACAGATACGCAGTATTTT.

The chain has TRBV4-3 and TRBJ1-2, with TRBD1 as a possible D gene (6 bases). V shed 0 bases and J shed 0 bases, with 17 bases lying between them. CDR1 is LGHNA and CDR2 is YSLEER in the germline V gene. The CDR3 contains 18 residues. The CDR3 DNA reads TGCGCCAGCAGCCAAGATGCGTCGGACAGACTCACTAACTATGGCTACACCTTC. It yields the protein CASSQDASDRLTNYGYTF.

This clone is a singleton in its sample. The gene calls are TRBV5-1 and TRBJ2-7, with D unresolved. The CDR3 runs to 16 residues. The germline gives CDR1 SGHRS, CDR2 YFSETQ. V shed 4 bases and J shed 0 bases, with 17 bases lying between them. The CDR3 sequence is CASSRTLATNSYEQYF. The CDR3 nucleotides are TGCGCCAGCAGCAGAACCTTAGCCACAAACTCCTACGAGCAGTACTTC.

The chain joins TRBV7-7 to TRBJ2-7; D unclear. The CDR3 has 13 amino acids. V was trimmed by 5 bases and J by 2 bases, leaving 10 bases between them. Germline CDR1 is SSHAT and CDR2 is FNYEAQ (reference sequence). CDR3 nucleotide sequence: TGTGCCAGCAGCCTCGACACCACCTACGAGCAGTACTTC. It translates to CASSLDTTYEQYF.

The chain is built from TRBV5-1 and TRBJ1-2, with 8 bases identical to TRBD1. This CDR3 is built from 15 residues. V lost 3 bases, J lost 3 bases, and 7 bases stayed unmatched. Germline V gene data show CDR1 as SGHRS and CDR2 as YFSETQ. The DNA for the CDR3 is TGCGCCAGCAGCTCTTGGACAGGGAGAGACTATGGCTACACCTTC. Its protein is CASSSWTGRDYGYTF. The variable domain in full, with the rest retrieved from reference TRBV5-1 and TRBJ1-2, is KAGVTQTPRYLIKTRGQQVTLSCSPISGHRSVSWYQQTPGQGLQFLFEYFSETQRNKGNFPGRFSGRQFSNSRSEMNVSTLELGDSALYLCASSSWTGRDYGYTFGSGTRLTVV.

This clone was seen just once. The rearrangement joins TRBV5-8 to TRBJ1-1; TRBD1 agrees at 8 bases. Unmatched junction bases numbered 8, after V lost 7 bases and J lost 3 bases. This CDR3 is 14 amino acids long. CDR1 and CDR2 (germline): SGHTS, YDEGEE. CDR3 sequence (DNA): TGTGCCAGCGGATGGACAGGGAGGGACACTGAAGCTTTCTTT. This translates into CASGWTGRDTEAFF.

The V call is TRBV28, the J call TRBJ1-1, with 9 bases lining up with TRBD1. The germline V gene encodes CDR1 MDHEN and CDR2 SYDVKM. CDR3 size: 16 residues. With V trimmed by 5 bases and J by 6 bases, 13 bases remained unmatched. CDR3 sequence reads: CASSMNPGQGRSEAFF. The CDR3 region has the DNA TGTGCCAGCAGTATGAATCCGGGACAGGGAAGATCTGAAGCTTTCTTT.

The chain links TRBV27 to TRBJ2-3; perhaps TRBD2 as D (6 bases). This CDR3 region has 14 residues. Trimming pared 4 bases from V and 3 bases from J, leaving 11 bases between. Germline values: CDR1 MNHEY, CDR2 SMNVEV (reference sequence). As DNA, the CDR3 is TGTGCCAGCAGTTCGGGGGATAGTACAGATACGCAGTATTTT. Translating gives CASSSGDSTDTQYF.

The chain combines TRBV5-8 with TRBJ1-1; no clear D. The CDR3 is 14 amino acids. Germline values: CDR1 SGHTS, CDR2 YDEGEE. V was trimmed by 0 bases and J by 6 bases, leaving 12 bases between them. For the CDR3, the DNA is TGTGCCAGCAGCTTGGTTAGCAGTGGAGCTGAAGCTTTCTTT. Residues: CASSLVSSGAEAFF. The full variable domain, rest sourced from reference TRBV5-8 and TRBJ1-1, is EAGVTQSPTHLIKTRGQQATLRCSPISGHTSVYWYQQALGLGLQFLLWYDEGEERNRGNFPPRFSGRQFPNYSSELNVNALELEDSALYLCASSLVSSGAEAFFGQGTRLTVV.

Only a few counts were recorded for this clone. The V and J genes are TRBV29-1 and TRBJ2-7; the match to TRBD1 covers 8 bases. With 0 bases clipped from V and 6 bases from J, the junction kept 7 bases outside the gene matches. This CDR3 contains 14 residues. Germline assignment: CDR1 SQVTM and CDR2 ANQGSEA. CDR3 DNA: TGCAGCGTTGAAGATCCCTGGACAGGGAGCGAGCAGTACTTC. Its protein is CSVEDPWTGSEQYF.

This clone was recorded once. J is TRBJ1-1 and V is TRBV11-2; possible D gene TRBD1, 6 bases. Germline V CDR1 and CDR2: SGHAT, FQNNGV. The CDR3 runs to 14 residues. V was trimmed by 6 bases and J by 2 bases, leaving 13 bases between them. The CDR3 spells CASRSIRGNTEAFF. The CDR3 DNA is TGTGCCAGCAGATCAATCAGGGGCAACACTGAAGCTTTCTTT. The full variable domain, its missing parts supplied by reference TRBV11-2 and TRBJ1-1, is EAGVAQSPRYKIIEKRQSVAFWCNPISGHATLYWYQQILGQGPKLLIQFQNNGVVDDSQLPKDRFSAERLKGVDSTLKIQPAKLEDSAVYLCASRSIRGNTEAFFGQGTRLTVV.

Concerning this clone: This CDR3 is also generated by other DNA sequences in the sample. The chain combines TRBV5-1 with TRBJ1-3; possibly TRBD1 for D (6 bases). Between the trimmed V and J ends, which lost 2 bases and 3 bases, there was a span of 9 bases. CDR1 is SGHRS and CDR2 is YFSETQ in the germline V gene. The CDR3 runs to 14 residues. This chain's CDR3 is CASSLAGVGNTIYF. The CDR3 DNA sequence: TGCGCCAGCAGCTTAGCAGGGGTTGGAAACACCATATATTTT.

The V and J genes are TRBV4-3 and TRBJ1-1; tentatively, D is TRBD1 (6 bases). Germline V gene data show CDR1 as LGHNA and CDR2 as YSLEER. Trimming cost V 4 bases and J 1 base, with 13 bases left between them. This CDR3 spans 15 amino acids. CDR3 amino acids: CASSPDRGGNTEAFF. The CDR3 DNA reads TGCGCCAGCAGCCCCGACCGAGGGGGGAACACTGAAGCTTTCTTT.

The rearrangement uses TRBV6-6 and TRBJ2-1, with 11 bases that match TRBD1. V shed 6 bases, J shed 7 bases, and the junction held 2 bases outside the gene matches. The CDR3 is 13 amino acids. The germline V gene encodes CDR1 MNHNY and CDR2 SVGAGI (reference sequence). Written as DNA, the CDR3 is TGTGCCAGCAGGGGGGACAGGGGGAATGAGCAGTTCTTC. Translating it yields CASRGDRGNEQFF.

The chain has TRBV29-1 and TRBJ2-1, with TRBD2 matching over 10 bases. Unmatched junction bases numbered 11, after V lost 4 bases and J lost 8 bases. Germline V lookup: CDR1 SQVTM, CDR2 ANQGSEA. This CDR3 is built from 15 residues. CDR3 sequence (DNA): TGCAGCGTTGCGGAGACTAGCGGGTTCTTCCATGAGCAGTTCTTC. Residues: CSVAETSGFFHEQFF.

The chain is built from TRBV29-1 and TRBJ2-7, with TRBD2 matching over 10 bases. Trimming removed 5 bases from V and 5 bases from J; junction bases left unmatched: 12. The CDR3 sequence is 15 residues long. The germline CDR1 and CDR2 sequences are SQVTM and ANQGSEA. This CDR3 reads CSVPEWTSGGNEQYF. In nucleotides, the CDR3 is TGCAGCGTTCCTGAATGGACTAGCGGAGGGAACGAGCAGTACTTC.

The V and J genes are TRBV5-1 and TRBJ1-1, with 12 nucleotides matching TRBD1. CDR1 is SGHRS and CDR2 is YFSETQ in the germline V gene. Trimming removed 4 bases from V and 1 base from J; junction bases left unmatched: 11. CDR3 length equals 18 residues. CDR3: CASSPGTGGSKTNTEAFF. CDR3 sequence (DNA): TGCGCCAGCAGCCCCGGGACAGGGGGCTCAAAAACGAACACTGAAGCTTTCTTT.

The chain has TRBV29-1 and TRBJ1-2; D is possibly TRBD1 (6 bases). Trimming took off 3 bases at V and 4 bases at J, with 15 bases between the two ends. The CDR3 length is 14 residues. Germline CDR1 and CDR2: SQVTM and ANQGSEA. CDR3 nucleotide sequence: TGCAGCGTTGAGAAGGACAGAGGCTTCTATGGCTACACCTTC. As protein: CSVEKDRGFYGYTF.

This clone was detected only a few times. The chain has TRBV4-1 and TRBJ2-7; a possible D gene is TRBD1 (6 bases). This CDR3 spans 16 amino acids. V was pared by 1 base and J by 0 bases, with 13 bases between. Germline lookup yields CDR1 MGHRA and CDR2 YSYEKL. CDR3 loop: CASSQVTGSFSYEQYF. CDR3 bases: TGCGCCAGCAGCCAAGTTACAGGGTCCTTCTCCTACGAGCAGTACTTC.

This clone was detected only once. The chain is built from TRBV18 and TRBJ1-6; tentative D call: TRBD1 (6 bases). CDR1 and CDR2 (germline): KGHSH, LQKENI. The CDR3 covers 15 residues. Trimming stripped 6 bases from V and 2 bases from J, with 11 bases between. The CDR3 loop is CASSQRDTYNSPLHF. The CDR3 region has the DNA TGTGCCAGCTCTCAACGGGACACCTATAATTCACCCCTCCACTTT.

This sequence joins TRBV2 and TRBJ2-7, with 8 bases lining up with TRBD1. Trimming at V came to 7 bases and at J to 3 bases, leaving 11 bases not matched to a gene. CDR3 length: 15 amino acids. Germline V CDR1 and CDR2: SNHLY, FYNNEI. The CDR3 is CASTIRTGYVYEQYF. In DNA, the CDR3 is TGTGCCAGCACTATCCGGACAGGGTATGTCTACGAGCAGTACTTC.

The DNA for the CDR3 is TGTGCCTGGAGTGTAGGTGGGGCCCACAATGAGCAGTTCTTC. This encodes CAWSVGGAHNEQFF. The chain couples TRBV30 to TRBJ2-1, with D possibly TRBD1 on 5 matching bases. The V end lost 0 bases, the J end lost 5 bases, and 11 bases lay between the germline ends. CDR3 length: 14 amino acids. Germline lookup yields CDR1 GTSNPN and CDR2 SVGIG (reference sequence).

In its sample, this clone was seen once. The V call is TRBV28, the J call TRBJ1-1; 7 bases fit TRBD1. The CDR3 runs 15 residues. V gave up 4 bases and J gave up 2 bases; unmatched junction bases: 7. The germline V gene encodes CDR1 MDHEN and CDR2 SYDVKM. The CDR3: CASSSHTGANTEAFF. In DNA form, the CDR3 reads TGTGCCAGCAGTTCACATACAGGGGCTAACACTGAAGCTTTCTTT.